This T cell receptor (beta chain) came from a study of early T cells in non-severe SARS-CoV-2 infection. For the study at large: The sequenced material was bulk RNA from unsorted whole blood, and its chains were unpaired. Study-wide points: Missing private and CD4 specificities, VDJdb matching favored anti-spike CD8 responses.

Germline V lookup: CDR1 LGHDT, CDR2 YNNKEL (reference sequence). The CDR3 runs 14 residues. The V gene end was trimmed by 3 bases and the J gene end by 3 bases; junction bases not matched to a gene: 1. Individual cDNA molecules were tagged with unique molecular identifiers. TCRdb passed the 5' RACE reads through MiXCR, listing each CDR3 protein once. This table holds approximately 69,000 distinct CDR3 sequences, approximately 12% found once. This clonotype is a singleton in its sample. Its target is unknown. The source of this sequence is an adult who was a healthcare worker with PCR-confirmed SARS-CoV-2 infection or an uninfected control (not recorded which). Sequencing used whole blood. The chain employs TRBV3-1 and TRBJ2-5, with TRBD2 matching over 10 bases. CDR3 residues: CASSHLAGEETQYF. DNA of the CDR3: TGTGCCAGCAGCCACCTAGCGGGGGAAGAGACCCAGTACTTC.